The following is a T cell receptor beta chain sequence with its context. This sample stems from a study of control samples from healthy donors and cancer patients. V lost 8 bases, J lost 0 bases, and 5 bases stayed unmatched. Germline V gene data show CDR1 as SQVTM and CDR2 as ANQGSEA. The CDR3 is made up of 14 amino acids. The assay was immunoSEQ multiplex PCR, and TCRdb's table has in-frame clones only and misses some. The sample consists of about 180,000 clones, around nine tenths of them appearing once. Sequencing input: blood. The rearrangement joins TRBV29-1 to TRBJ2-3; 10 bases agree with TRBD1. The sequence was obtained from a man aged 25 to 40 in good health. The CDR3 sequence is CSFRQGASTDTQYF. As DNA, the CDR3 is TGCAGCTTCCGACAGGGGGCAAGCACAGATACGCAGTATTTT.